The 5 T cell receptor beta chains below were found in one sample sequenced in a study of blood T cell repertoires in COVID-19. Sequencing used immunoSEQ multiplex PCR; TCRdb keeps in-frame clones, though not all of them. This repertoire shows approximately 140,000 clones, more than 65% found once; its top ten account for roughly 14%. Specimen: peripheral blood. The source is a man aged 80 or over with acute or convalescent COVID-19.

This clone was seen only a few times. CDR3 region: CASSLYQGGGTEAFF. The CDR3 bases are TGTGCCAGCAGTTTATACCAGGGGGGTGGCACTGAAGCTTTCTTT. The chain employs TRBV28 and TRBJ1-1; 7 nucleotides agree with TRBD1. The germline V gene encodes CDR1 MDHEN and CDR2 SYDVKM. The CDR3 covers 15 residues. The J segment lost 4 bases and the V segment lost 1 base, leaving 6 bases of the junction unmatched.

With respect to this clone: Other DNA variants within this sample encode the same CDR3. This chain connects TRBV5-4 to TRBJ1-1, with D possibly matching TRBD1 (6 bases). This CDR3 contains 13 residues. CDR1 SGHNT and CDR2 YYREEE come from the germline V gene (reference sequence). V was pared by 1 base and J by 5 bases, with 9 bases between. CDR3 loop: CASSLIQGTEAFF. CDR3 coding DNA: TGTGCCAGCAGCTTGATTCAGGGGACTGAAGCTTTCTTT.

The chain uses TRBV5-5 and TRBJ2-5; no reliable D call. The V gene's germline CDR1 is SGHKS and CDR2 YYEKEE (reference sequence). The CDR3 contains 13 residues. V dropped 0 bases and J dropped 2 bases, with 5 bases sitting between them. In DNA form, the CDR3 reads TGTGCCAGCAGCTTGGCCTATCAAGAGACCCAGTACTTC. It is translated as CASSLAYQETQYF.

The genes are TRBV9 and TRBJ1-1, with unresolved D. Germline V gene sequence: CDR1 SGDLS, CDR2 YYNGEE. Trimming removed 4 bases at V and 0 bases at J, with 10 bases between. The CDR3 is made up of 14 amino acids. The CDR3 loop reads CASSLSPMNTEAFF. DNA for the CDR3: TGTGCCAGCAGCCTCTCCCCTATGAACACTGAAGCTTTCTTT.

The CDR3 DNA reads TGTGCCAGCAACTCCCCACACCGGGACACAAACACCGGGGAGCTGTTTTTT. The encoded protein is CASNSPHRDTNTGELFF. The chain combines TRBV28 with TRBJ2-2; tentatively, D is TRBD1 (6 bases). The CDR3 length is 17 residues. V lost 7 bases and J 2 bases, leaving 20 bases between the germline ends. Germline V gene data show CDR1 as MDHEN and CDR2 as SYDVKM.